This TCR beta chain emerged from a study of T cell repertoires in cytomegalovirus infection. Study overall: CMV infection plus the matching HLA type was flagged by public TCR beta signatures.

Comments on this clonotype: Its target is unknown.

Study-level points and caveats: Ex vivo responses were dominated by HLA-C-restricted CMV-specific TCR beta clonotypes.

The germline gives CDR1 MNHNS, CDR2 SASEGT. The CDR3 has 13 amino acids. Trimming stripped 1 base from V and 6 bases from J, with 9 bases between. TCRdb fed the reads into MiXCR, producing one record per CDR3 protein. The data contain roughly 990,000 distinct CDR3 sequences, around 32% of them singletons. This receptor was identified in a human donor in good health (CMV status not recorded). Some clones in this sample may be carry-over from other donors' samples. The sequencing here drew on cultured CD8+ T cells from PBMCs, taken from culture after CMV antigen stimulation. The V gene is TRBV6-1, the J gene TRBJ1-2; TRBD1 is a possible D gene (5 bases). This chain's CDR3 is CASSEDAGDGYTF. CDR3 DNA: TGTGCCAGCAGTGAAGACGCGGGGGATGGCTACACCTTC.